This TCR beta chain came from a study of post-analysis software for immune sequencing data. Study-level results: Roughly five TRBV segments, including TRBV5-6, TRBV5-1 and TRBV20-1, were more frequent in patients than controls. F measure clustering grouped samples strongly by preparation batch. The normalized Chao1 diversity of multiple sclerosis patients was significantly lower than that of controls.

Worth noting for this clonotype: Its specificity is not known.

Carried by the TCR beta cDNA libraries were unique molecular identifiers. Each CDR3 protein gets one entry after TCRdb re-called the PCR reads with MiXCR. The profile shows approximately 460,000 distinct CDR3 sequences, under 55% of them singletons. With 1 base removed from V and 0 bases from J, the gap between germline ends came to 16 bases. The CDR3 spans 17 residues. Germline lookup yields CDR1 SGHRS and CDR2 YFSETQ. Sequenced material: blood. This receptor was obtained from a girl between 10 and 17 years old with multiple sclerosis. The chain carries TRBV5-1 and TRBJ1-1; D might be TRBD1 (6 bases). Written as DNA, the CDR3 is TGCGCCAGCAGCTTGTTTGCCACAGGGAGGATGAACACTGAAGCTTTCTTT. Translation: CASSLFATGRMNTEAFF.